This TCR beta chain was identified in a study of shared clonotypes between healthy human individuals. For this clone: Its antigen is unidentified.

The CDR3 runs to 13 residues. Germline CDR1 and CDR2: SGHVS and FNYEAQ. V was pared by 0 bases and J by 6 bases, with 7 bases between. Study-level findings and limits: Sequencing depth was expected to influence donor clonotype sharing.

Deep-level running was used for the assay. Sequencing was performed on unsorted PBMC DNA using ten immunoSEQ deep assay plates. Only in-frame clones appear in the TCRdb table, and some are missing; sequencing was by immunoSEQ multiplex PCR. The sample shows hundreds of thousands of clones, roughly four fifths of them seen only once. The J gene is TRBJ2-3, the V gene TRBV7-6; D possibly corresponds to TRBD1 (6 bases). What was sequenced was PBMCs. This receptor was obtained from a woman aged 40 to 50 in good health. Some clones in this sample may be carry-over from other donors' samples. The CDR3 bases are TGTGCCAGCAGCTTAGCGAGGGGGGATACGCAGTATTTT. Amino acids: CASSLARGDTQYF. The entire variable domain, with the rest obtained from reference TRBV7-6 and TRBJ2-3, is as follows: GAGVSQSPRYKVTKRGQDVALRCDPISGHVSLYWYRQALGQGPEFLTYFNYEAQQDKSGLPNDRFSAERPEGSISTLTIQRTEQRDSAMYRCASSLARGDTQYFGPGTRLTVL.